This passage covers 15 T cell receptor beta chains from one sample sequenced in a study of T cell repertoires in cytomegalovirus infection. Each CDR3 protein gets one entry after TCRdb re-called the reads with MiXCR. The profile shows about 530,000 distinct CDR3 sequences, about 26% of them singletons. The specimen sequenced was PBMCs. The receptor source for this set is a human donor in good health (CMV status not recorded). Some clones in this sample may be carry-over from other donors' samples.

The chain carries TRBV7-9 and TRBJ1-5; TRBD1 might be the D (5 bases). V lost 5 bases to trimming and J lost 9 bases, with 17 bases between them. The germline CDR1 and CDR2 sequences are SEHNR and FQNEAQ (reference sequence). There are 14 residues in the CDR3. Written as DNA, the CDR3 is TGTGCCAGCAGCCCTGATGGGGTCGGGGGGCCCCAGCATTTT. Translated: CASSPDGVGGPQHF.

The J gene is TRBJ1-5, the V gene TRBV4-1, with unresolved D. V shed 2 bases and J shed 2 bases, with 19 bases lying between them. The CDR3 spans 18 residues. Germline CDR1 is MGHRA and CDR2 is YSYEKL. The CDR3 sequence: CASSQTNLAGFRNQPQHF. CDR3 nucleotide sequence: TGCGCCAGCAGCCAAACTAATTTAGCGGGGTTTCGCAATCAGCCCCAGCATTTT.

This clonotype was seen just once. This chain uses TRBV19 with TRBJ2-5, with TRBD2 matching over 8 bases. With V trimmed by 11 bases and J by 4 bases, 18 bases remained unmatched. From germline, CDR1 is LNHDA and CDR2 SQIVND (reference sequence). There are 16 residues in the CDR3. CDR3 sequence reads: CAFLSGGGRTVETQYF. Written as DNA, the CDR3 is TGTGCCTTTTTGTCGGGGGGCGGGAGGACCGTAGAGACCCAGTACTTC.

In this sample, this clonotype turned up many times. The chain uses TRBV7-2 and TRBJ1-5, with a tentative D call TRBD1 (6 bases). V dropped 3 bases and J dropped 7 bases, with 10 bases sitting between them. CDR1 and CDR2 (germline): SGHTA, FQGNSA. CDR3 length: 13 amino acids. CDR3 bases: TGTGCCAGCAGCTTGGCAGGGGAACAGCCCCAGCATTTT. Protein sequence: CASSLAGEQPQHF. Filled out from reference TRBV7-2 and TRBJ1-5, the complete variable domain reads GAGVSQSPSNKVTEKGKDVELRCDPISGHTALYWYRQSLGQGLEFLIYFQGNSAPDKSGLPSDRFSAERTGGSVSTLTIQRTQQEDSAVYLCASSLAGEQPQHFGDGTRLSIL.

CDR3 coding DNA: TGTGCCAGCAGCCCGGGACTAGCGGGACCCGGGCAGTACGTC. This gives the protein CASSPGLAGPGQYV. This chain joins TRBV7-9 and TRBJ2-7; TRBD2 aligns across 13 bases. The trim removed 5 bases at V and 9 bases at J, leaving 7 bases unmatched. Germline-derived CDR1 and CDR2 are SEHNR and FQNEAQ (reference sequence). The CDR3 is 14 amino acids.

This clonotype was seen a few times. The chain combines TRBV12-3 or TRBV12-4 with TRBJ2-2; tentative D call: TRBD2 (5 bases). Trimming removed 7 bases from V and 7 bases from J, with 13 bases in between. The CDR3 contains 13 residues. The CDR3, as DNA: TGTGCCAGCACCCGAGGGATTGTCGGGGAGCTGTTTTTT. It yields the protein CASTRGIVGELFF.

This chain joins TRBV7-8 and TRBJ2-2; 7 nucleotides agree with TRBD2. Germline-derived CDR1 and CDR2 are SGHVS and FQNEAQ. J was trimmed by 8 bases and V by 0 bases; bases with no gene match: 6. CDR3 length: 15 residues. The DNA of the CDR3 is TGTGCCAGCAGCTTAGCGGGGGGGTTTAGTGGGGAGCTGTTTTTT. Translated, it gives CASSLAGGFSGELFF.

The sample holds a few counts of this clonotype. This chain uses TRBV20-1 with TRBJ2-1; TRBD1 matches at 10 bases. CDR1 is DFQATT and CDR2 is SNEGSKA in the germline V gene (reference sequence). The CDR3 sequence is 15 residues long. Trimming at V came to 5 bases and at J to 8 bases, leaving 12 bases not matched to a gene. The CDR3 loop reads CSASDVGTGVDEQFF. The CDR3 DNA reads as TGCAGTGCTTCCGACGTCGGGACAGGGGTCGATGAGCAGTTCTTC.

The chain recombines TRBV7-2 with TRBJ1-5, with D uncertain. The length of the CDR3 is 13 residues. Germline CDR1 and CDR2: SGHTA and FQGNSA. V lost 3 bases and J lost 5, with 8 bases in between. In DNA form, the CDR3 reads TGTGCCAGCAGCTTGGGCGTCTATCAGCCCCAGCATTTT. It yields the protein CASSLGVYQPQHF.

This clonotype has a count of ten or more. The J gene is TRBJ1-4, the V gene TRBV7-2; the D is unclear. The germline CDR1 and CDR2 sequences are SGHTA and FQGNSA. The CDR3 runs to 14 residues. V was cut by 3 bases and J by 4 bases, with 9 bases left in between. CDR3 amino acids: CASSFGGLNEKLFF. The CDR3 DNA reads TGTGCCAGCAGCTTTGGCGGCCTTAATGAAAAACTGTTTTTT.

In nucleotides, the CDR3 is TGTGCCAGCAGCCCGGGGACCGACGTCTACGAGCAGTACTTC. Translation: CASSPGTDVYEQYF. This chain links TRBV7-2 with TRBJ2-7; either TRBD1 or TRBD2 may supply D (5 bases each). Trimming stripped 5 bases from V and 3 bases from J, with 14 bases between. The V gene's germline CDR1 is SGHTA and CDR2 FQGNSA. The CDR3 loop spans 14 amino acids.

This chain connects TRBV19 to TRBJ2-5; possible D gene TRBD2, 5 bases. The CDR3 contains 11 residues. CDR1 and CDR2 (germline): LNHDA, SQIVND (reference sequence). V was cut by 9 bases and J by 5 bases, with 10 bases left in between. The CDR3 reads CASCGEETQYF. The DNA of the CDR3 is TGTGCCAGCTGTGGGGAGGAGACCCAGTACTTC.

The chain joins TRBV10-3 to TRBJ1-5, with 7 nucleotides matching TRBD1. J lost 4 bases, V lost 3 bases, and 3 bases had no gene match. Germline-derived CDR1 and CDR2 are ENHRY and SYGVKD. CDR3 length equals 14 residues. The CDR3 DNA follows: TGTGCCATCAGTGAAGGGGGCAGGAATCAGCCCCAGCATTTT. It yields the protein CAISEGGRNQPQHF.

The chain has TRBV7-2 and TRBJ1-3; D uncertain. V lost 2 bases, J lost 4 bases, and 9 bases lay in between. CDR3 size: 14 residues. The germline V gene has CDR1 SGHTA and CDR2 FQGNSA. Here the CDR3 DNA reads TGTGCCAGCAGCTTAAAAAGCGGAGGAAACACCATATATTTT. It specifies CASSLKSGGNTIYF.

Only a few counts were recorded for this clonotype. V and J are TRBV11-3 and TRBJ2-1; D gene ambiguous. Deletions cut 2 bases from V and 10 bases from J, with 6 bases between. Per germline, CDR1 SGHNT and CDR2 YENEEA. This CDR3 is 11 amino acids long. CDR3 DNA: TGTGCCAGCAGCTTAATGGGGGAGCAGTTCTTC. Translating gives CASSLMGEQFF.